This T cell receptor beta chain emerged from a study of blood T cell repertoires in COVID-19. Study-level information: PBMCs, B-cell-depleted T cells, or T cells provided the cDNA or gDNA that made up the material.

Participants' reported clinical history set cohort assignment. The V gene lost 3 bases and the J gene lost 3 bases, with 11 bases spanning the gap. The germline V gene encodes CDR1 MNHNS and CDR2 SASEGT. The CDR3 length is 15 residues. Study processing details: Amplifying reference gene primers gave estimates of nucleated cell counts. The protocol was immunoSEQ multiplex PCR, while the TCRdb copy is restricted to in-frame clones and leaves out a portion. For V, J and clone size, that table is used; D and trimming come from the DNA. The sample has 150,000 or so clones; 81% are singletons. The chain recombines TRBV6-1 with TRBJ1-4; a weak D match, TRBD1 (6 bases). This TCR came from a woman in her thirties or forties with acute COVID-19. Material for sequencing was PBMCs or T cells enriched from blood (not recorded which). The CDR3 DNA follows: TGTGCCAGCAGTGAGCGGGGGCGGGCTAATGAAAAACTGTTTTTT. Translating gives CASSERGRANEKLFF.